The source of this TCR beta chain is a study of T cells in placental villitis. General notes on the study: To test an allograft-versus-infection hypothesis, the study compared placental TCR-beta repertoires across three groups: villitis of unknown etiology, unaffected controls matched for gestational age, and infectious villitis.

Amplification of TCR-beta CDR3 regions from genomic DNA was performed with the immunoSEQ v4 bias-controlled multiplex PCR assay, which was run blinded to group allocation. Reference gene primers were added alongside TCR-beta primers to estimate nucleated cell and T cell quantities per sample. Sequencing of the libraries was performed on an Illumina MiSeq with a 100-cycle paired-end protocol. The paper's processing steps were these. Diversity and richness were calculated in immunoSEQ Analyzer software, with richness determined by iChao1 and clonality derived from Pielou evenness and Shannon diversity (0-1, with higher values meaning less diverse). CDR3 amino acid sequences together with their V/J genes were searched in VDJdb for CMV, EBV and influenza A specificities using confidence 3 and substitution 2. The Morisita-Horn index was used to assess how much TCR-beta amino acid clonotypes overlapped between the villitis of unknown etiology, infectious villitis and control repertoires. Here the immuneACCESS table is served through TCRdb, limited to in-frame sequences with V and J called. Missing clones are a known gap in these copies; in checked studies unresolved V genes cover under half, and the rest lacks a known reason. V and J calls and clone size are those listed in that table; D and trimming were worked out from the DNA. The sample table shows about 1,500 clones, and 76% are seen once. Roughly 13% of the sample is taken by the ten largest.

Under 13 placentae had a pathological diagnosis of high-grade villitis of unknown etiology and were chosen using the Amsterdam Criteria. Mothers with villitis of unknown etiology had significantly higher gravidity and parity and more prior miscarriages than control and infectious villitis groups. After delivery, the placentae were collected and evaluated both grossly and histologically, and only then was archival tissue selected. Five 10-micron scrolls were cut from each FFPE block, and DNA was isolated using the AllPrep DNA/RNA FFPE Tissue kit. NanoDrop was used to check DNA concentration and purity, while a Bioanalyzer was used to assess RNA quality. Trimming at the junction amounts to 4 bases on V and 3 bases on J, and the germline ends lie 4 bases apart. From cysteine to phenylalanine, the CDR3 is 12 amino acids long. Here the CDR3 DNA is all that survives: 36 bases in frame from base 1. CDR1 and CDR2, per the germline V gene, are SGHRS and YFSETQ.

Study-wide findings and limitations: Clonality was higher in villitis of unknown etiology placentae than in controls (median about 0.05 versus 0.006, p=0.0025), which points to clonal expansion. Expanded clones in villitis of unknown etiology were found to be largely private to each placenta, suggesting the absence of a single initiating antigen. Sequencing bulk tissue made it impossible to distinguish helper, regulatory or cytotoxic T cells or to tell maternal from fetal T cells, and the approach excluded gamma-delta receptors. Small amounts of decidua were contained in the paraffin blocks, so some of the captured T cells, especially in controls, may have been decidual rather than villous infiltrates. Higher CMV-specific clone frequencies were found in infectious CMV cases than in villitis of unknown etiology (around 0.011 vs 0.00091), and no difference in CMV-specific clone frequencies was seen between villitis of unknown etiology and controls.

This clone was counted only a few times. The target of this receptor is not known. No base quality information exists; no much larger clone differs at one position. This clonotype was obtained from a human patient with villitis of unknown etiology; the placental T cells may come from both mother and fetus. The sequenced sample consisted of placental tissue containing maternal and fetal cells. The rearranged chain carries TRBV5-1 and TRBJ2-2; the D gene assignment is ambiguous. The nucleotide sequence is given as TGCGCCAGCAGCCCGTACACCGGGGAGCTGTTTTTT. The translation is CASSPYTGELFF.